Listed here is a single T cell receptor beta chain. The germline V and J ends were trimmed by 6 bases and 4 bases, with 15 bases remaining between them. The CDR3 sequence is 15 residues long. Germline CDR1 and CDR2: MDHEN and SYDVKM. Assay used: immunoSEQ multiplex PCR; TCRdb lists only in-frame clones, some missing. The sample yields about 380,000 clones, about 95% seen once. The data belong to a study of shared T cell receptors in the human thymus. This TCR was sampled from a human donor. Sequenced input: thymocytes. The V and J genes are TRBV28 and TRBJ1-4; the D gene is possibly TRBD1 (5 bases). The CDR3 DNA is TGTGCCAGCAGCGAGGCGACGGGGGATAATGAAAAACTGTTTTTT. Protein sequence: CASSEATGDNEKLFF.